This T cell receptor beta chain was recovered during a study of cytomegalovirus exposure and HLA in healthy donors. General study results and limits: At a 0.05 false discovery rate, a later analysis found about 17,000 TCR beta sequences to be associated with HLA alleles. Rare TCR sequences dominated, though some public TCRs recurred in many donors. Earlier analysis yielded a pattern in which most TCR beta V segments were productive about 90% or about 30% of the time. Presence/absence analyses supposed approximately even sequencing depth among donors.

60 Vbeta and 13 Jbeta primers were used in PCR. Libraries were prepared by immunoSEQ multiplex PCR; TCRdb keeps only in-frame clonotypes and omits some of them. The sample lists approximately 160,000 clones, 70% to 85% occurring once. V was pared by 7 bases and J by 6 bases, with 4 bases of the junction left unmatched. This CDR3 contains 13 residues. Germline CDR1 reads SNHLY; CDR2 reads FYNNEI. Details on this clone: Its specificity is unknown.

The sample taken for sequencing was PBMCs. The origin of this receptor is a woman aged 25 to 39 in good health and CMV-seronegative. This chain connects TRBV2 to TRBJ2-3, with 10 bases aligning to TRBD2. The CDR3 loop reads CASNKRGGDTQYF. CDR3 sequence (DNA): TGTGCCAGCAATAAGCGGGGGGGGGATACGCAGTATTTT.